This entry lists 21 T cell receptor beta chains sequenced from one sample in a study of shared clonotypes between healthy human individuals. Data came from immunoSEQ multiplex PCR; TCRdb stores just in-frame clones and leaves some out. The sample includes over a million clones, 70% to 80% of them seen just once. The sample comprised memory CD4+ T cells from PBMCs. Subset here: CD45RA-negative fraction. All receptors come from a man in his late teens or twenties in good health. Some clones in this sample may be carry-over from other donors' samples.

Note on this clone: The same CDR3 also results from other DNA sequences found in this sample. The chain carries TRBV18 and TRBJ2-5; D remains unclear. V was shortened by 5 bases and J by 5 bases, with 9 bases between the two germline ends. CDR3 size: 12 residues. Germline CDR1 and CDR2: KGHSH and LQKENI. CDR3 DNA: TGTGCCAGCTCAAGGGATCGGGAGACCCAGTACTTC. Translated: CASSRDRETQYF.

This clone was recorded only once. The chain recombines TRBV30 with TRBJ1-2; a weak D match, TRBD1 (6 bases). Trimming cost V 4 bases and J 3 bases, with 12 bases left between them. From germline, CDR1 is GTSNPN and CDR2 SVGIG (reference sequence). CDR3 length: 13 amino acids. The CDR3 DNA reads as TGTGCCTGGATGGGGGGGCAGGACTATGGCTACACCTTC. Protein product: CAWMGGQDYGYTF.

Regarding this clone: One junction end disagrees with the germline gene, perhaps due to a read error. The V call is TRBV14, the J call TRBJ1-1, with 9 bases matching TRBD1. The CDR3 sequence is 17 residues long. The V gene's germline CDR1 is SGHDN and CDR2 FVKESK. The CDR3 DNA follows: TGTGCCAGCACCCAACTTCCGGACAGGGGTTATAGCACTGAAGCTTTCTTT. Protein: CASTQLPDRGYSTEAFF.

This sequence joins TRBV29-1 and TRBJ2-3; 13 nucleotides align to TRBD2. The V segment lost 5 bases and the J segment 5 bases; nucleotides outside the gene matches: 4. Germline values: CDR1 SQVTM, CDR2 ANQGSEA. The CDR3 totals 14 residues. CDR3 protein: CSVSRLAGGDTQYF. CDR3 nucleotide sequence: TGCAGCGTTAGTCGACTAGCGGGGGGAGATACGCAGTATTTT.

This clone has a count of ten or more. V usage is TRBV7-9 and J usage is TRBJ2-1; 8 positions match TRBD1. V shed 4 bases and J 3 bases; nucleotides not matched to a gene: 2. The CDR3 contains 14 residues. Germline lookup yields CDR1 SEHNR and CDR2 FQNEAQ (reference sequence). CDR3 protein: CASSWTGSYNEQFF. In DNA form, the CDR3 reads TGTGCCAGCAGCTGGACAGGGAGCTACAATGAGCAGTTCTTC.

The chain joins TRBV9 to TRBJ2-3; no clear D. The V end lost 4 bases, the J end lost 4 bases, and 10 bases lay between the germline ends. Germline V lookup: CDR1 SGDLS, CDR2 YYNGEE. The CDR3 contains 13 residues. The CDR3 here is CASSHSRADTQYF. Written as DNA, the CDR3 is TGTGCCAGCAGCCACAGTAGAGCAGATACGCAGTATTTT. Filled out from reference TRBV9 and TRBJ2-3, the complete variable domain reads DSGVTQTPKHLITATGQRVTLRCSPRSGDLSVYWYQQSLDQGLQFLIQYYNGEERAKGNILERFSAQQFPDLHSELNLSSLELGDSALYFCASSHSRADTQYFGPGTRLTVL.

In its sample, this clone was seen a few times. The rearrangement uses TRBV4-1 and TRBJ1-4; 10 bases line up with TRBD1. This CDR3 comprises 15 residues. The V and J ends lost 4 bases and 5 bases, in that order; junction bases with no gene match: 4. Germline V CDR1 and CDR2: MGHRA, YSYEKL. As DNA, the CDR3 is TGCGCCAGCAGCCGAATGGGACAGGGGAATGAAAAACTGTTTTTT. Translating it yields CASSRMGQGNEKLFF.

This clone was counted once. The chain carries TRBV18 and TRBJ1-2; D possibly corresponds to TRBD1 (5 bases). The CDR3 covers 16 residues. Germline lookup yields CDR1 KGHSH and CDR2 LQKENI. The V end was cut by 3 bases, the J end by 0 bases, with 14 bases between. CDR3 sequence (DNA): TGTGCCAGCTCACCGGGGGAGGGACTAGCTAACTATGGCTACACCTTC. This encodes CASSPGEGLANYGYTF.

The chain has TRBV6-1 and TRBJ1-5, with 9 bases identical to TRBD1. This CDR3 comprises 14 residues. Germline-derived CDR1 and CDR2 are MNHNS and SASEGT. Germline trimming cut 8 bases from V and 5 bases from J; bases unmatched to any gene: 7. CDR3: CASDLGQGDQPQHF. The CDR3 nucleotides read TGTGCCAGCGACTTGGGACAGGGAGATCAGCCCCAGCATTTT.

The rearrangement uses TRBV9 and TRBJ2-5; D is possibly TRBD2 (6 bases). Trimming took off 3 bases at V and 4 bases at J, with 16 bases between the two ends. Germline loops: CDR1 SGDLS, CDR2 YYNGEE. This CDR3 spans 15 amino acids. CDR3 DNA sequence: TGTGCCAGCAGCGCTGGGTCGCGGGAACCAGAGACCCAGTACTTC. Protein sequence: CASSAGSREPETQYF.

This clone was detected many times. The rearrangement joins TRBV9 to TRBJ2-7, with 8 positions matching TRBD2. V lost 4 bases to trimming and J lost 1 base; unmatched junction nucleotides: 13. This CDR3 has 17 amino acids. Germline V lookup: CDR1 SGDLS, CDR2 YYNGEE. CDR3 coding DNA: TGTGCCAGCAGCCTGACTATTACGGCGGGAGGTTCCTACGAGCAGTACTTC. The encoded protein is CASSLTITAGGSYEQYF.

This chain uses TRBV5-1 with TRBJ2-7, with D perhaps matching TRBD1 (6 bases). CDR1 and CDR2 from the germline V gene are SGHRS and YFSETQ. The CDR3 length is 14 residues. V lost 2 bases and J lost 7, with 16 bases in between. CDR3 nucleotides: TGCGCCAGCAGCTTCTTAGGGGGAGTAGGTGAGCAGTACTTC. As protein: CASSFLGGVGEQYF.

With respect to this clone: This likely stems from a read error, as it lies one base from a far larger clone. The chain combines TRBV7-9 with TRBJ2-7; no clear D. The CDR3 consists of 14 residues. CDR1 and CDR2 from the germline V gene are SEHNR and FQNEAQ (reference sequence). CDR3 nucleotides: TGTGCCAGCAGCCCCCGGACCCTCGTGGACGAGCGGTACTTC. Its protein product is CASSPRTLVDERYF.

The sample holds a few counts of this clone. J is TRBJ1-4 and V is TRBV18, with 11 positions matching TRBD1. The CDR3 has 15 residues. Germline-derived CDR1 and CDR2 are KGHSH and LQKENI. With 4 bases clipped from V and 12 bases from J, the junction kept 10 bases outside the gene matches. CDR3 sequence: CASSLNGQGAQELFF. CDR3 in DNA: TGTGCCAGCTCACTCAATGGACAGGGGGCGCAAGAACTGTTTTTT.

V and J are TRBV10-2 and TRBJ2-4; a possible D gene is TRBD1 (6 bases). This CDR3 region has 16 residues. Deletions cut 5 bases from V and 5 bases from J, with 19 bases between. The germline V gene has CDR1 WSHSY and CDR2 SAAADI. As DNA, the CDR3 is TGCGCCAGCAGTAGATACAGGGTGACAGCTCAAAACATTCAGTACTTC. It encodes CASSRYRVTAQNIQYF.

The chain links TRBV13 to TRBJ1-1, with a possible D match to TRBD1 (5 bases). V was cut by 1 base and J by 0 bases, with 21 bases left in between. Germline CDR1 and CDR2: PRHDT and FYEKMQ (reference sequence). The CDR3 is made up of 19 amino acids. CDR3 in amino acids: CASSLDIWGGKKMNTEAFF. The DNA of the CDR3 is TGTGCCAGCAGCTTAGATATTTGGGGCGGGAAGAAAATGAACACTGAAGCTTTCTTT.

Here the CDR3 DNA reads TGTGCCAGCAGCACCTGGGCAGGTTCTAATGAAAAACTGTTTTTT. It is translated as CASSTWAGSNEKLFF. This rearrangement joins TRBV7-2 to TRBJ1-4, with D uncertain. The ends were cut back, 5 bases at V and 3 bases at J, with 13 bases in the middle. The germline gives CDR1 SGHTA, CDR2 FQGNSA. The CDR3 loop spans 15 amino acids.

The genes are TRBV30 and TRBJ1-2; D is possibly TRBD1 (6 bases). V was shortened by 3 bases and J by 4 bases, with 27 bases between the two germline ends. In germline, CDR1 is GTSNPN, CDR2 SVGIG (reference sequence). The CDR3 loop spans 18 amino acids. Here the CDR3 reads CAWSDWSPLSGGAYGYTF. The CDR3 DNA is TGTGCCTGGAGCGATTGGAGTCCACTTTCTGGGGGGGCCTATGGCTACACCTTC. Based on the CDR3 plus reference TRBV30 and TRBJ1-2, the full variable domain is SQTIHQWPATLVQPVGSPLSLECTVEGTSNPNLYWYRQAAGRGLQLLFYSVGIGQISSEVPQNLSASRPQDRQFILSSKKLLLSDSGFYLCAWSDWSPLSGGAYGYTFGSGTRLTVV.

V usage is TRBV27 and J usage is TRBJ2-7; 8 bases are shared with TRBD1. V shed 6 bases, J shed 2 bases, and the junction held 9 bases outside the gene matches. CDR3 length: 15 residues. Germline CDR1 is MNHEY and CDR2 is SMNVEV (reference sequence). The CDR3 sequence is CASRAGQGRAYEQYF. DNA of the CDR3: TGTGCCAGCAGAGCCGGACAGGGAAGGGCCTACGAGCAGTACTTC.

The chain links TRBV9 to TRBJ2-2, with a weak D call TRBD2 (5 bases). This CDR3 has 14 residues. Germline CDR1 reads SGDLS; CDR2 reads YYNGEE. Trimming took 4 bases from V and 6 from J, leaving 13 bases between them. The CDR3 DNA reads TGTGCCAGCAGCCGGGAAATTTCCTCCGGGGAGCTGTTTTTT. It encodes CASSREISSGELFF.

This clone was detected a few times. This rearrangement joins TRBV13 to TRBJ1-1; D possibly corresponds to TRBD1 (6 bases). Germline CDR1 PRHDT, CDR2 FYEKMQ (reference sequence). The CDR3 has 17 amino acids. Trimming removed 2 bases from V and 3 bases from J, with 19 bases in between. This CDR3 is CASSLQGRYVSDTEAFF. The CDR3 nucleotides read TGTGCCAGCAGCTTACAGGGGCGCTACGTATCGGACACTGAAGCTTTCTTT.